A single sample gave rise to the 27 T cell receptor beta chains below, sequenced in a study of Graves' ophthalmopathy and Graves' hyperthyroidism. RNA transcripts yielded amplified TCR beta CDR3 regions. Second-round multiplex PCR came after first-round RT-PCR with HTBI primers. TCRdb analysed the multiplex PCR reads with MiXCR anew, one entry per CDR3 protein. The data show roughly 610,000 distinct CDR3 sequences, about a fifth seen once. The sequencing input was peripheral blood. The receptor set was obtained from a woman in her late teens or twenties with stable Graves' hyperthyroidism. Some clones in this sample may be carry-over from other donors' samples.

This clonotype was observed a few times. The V call is TRBV3-1, the J call TRBJ1-1, with D perhaps TRBD1 (5 bases). The CDR3 runs 16 residues. Germline-derived CDR1 and CDR2 are LGHDT and YNNKEL (reference sequence). With 1 base removed from V and 1 base from J, the gap between germline ends came to 13 bases. CDR3 residues: CASSQARGGRNTEAFF. The DNA for the CDR3 is TGTGCCAGCAGCCAAGCCCGGGGGGGACGGAACACTGAAGCTTTCTTT.

The chain employs TRBV20-1 and TRBJ2-2; TRBD1 matches at 7 bases. The trim removed 3 bases at V and 6 bases at J, leaving 10 bases unmatched. CDR1 and CDR2 (germline): DFQATT, SNEGSKA (reference sequence). CDR3 length: 15 amino acids. CDR3 bases: TGCAGTGCTAGGAATGCTCGAACAGGGGCCGGGGAGCTGTTTTTT. It yields the protein CSARNARTGAGELFF.

In this sample, this clonotype turned up once. The V and J genes are TRBV12-3 or TRBV12-4 and TRBJ2-5; tentative D call: TRBD2 (5 bases). This CDR3 has 14 amino acids. With 3 bases removed from V and 2 bases from J, the gap between germline ends came to 10 bases. The CDR3 spells CASSFSGFQETQYF. CDR3 bases: TGTGCCAGCAGTTTCAGCGGCTTTCAAGAGACCCAGTACTTC.

CDR3 DNA sequence: TGTGCCAGCAGCATCGGACTAGCGGGACGCCTCCAAGAGACCCAGTACTTC. Translation: CASSIGLAGRLQETQYF. The chain employs TRBV9 and TRBJ2-5; 12 nucleotides match TRBD2. V lost 4 bases and J lost 1; bases outside the gene matches: 8. Per the germline V gene, CDR1 is SGDLS and CDR2 is YYNGEE. The CDR3 is made up of 17 amino acids.

This clonotype was observed many times. The chain is built from TRBV6-2 or TRBV6-3 and TRBJ2-4; 8 bases align to TRBD1. The junction had 6 bases not matched to a gene; V was cut back by 6 bases and J by 8 bases. The CDR3 is 13 amino acids. The germline V gene has CDR1 MNHEY and CDR2 SVGEGT. The CDR3 sequence is CASRQSTGDIQYF. CDR3 sequence (DNA): TGTGCCAGCAGGCAGTCGACAGGGGACATTCAGTACTTC.

Ten or more counts support this clonotype. V is TRBV7-6 and J is TRBJ1-2, with 11 positions matching TRBD1. Trimming took 0 bases from V and 7 from J; bases not matched to a gene: 4. The CDR3 runs 15 residues. The germline gives CDR1 SGHVS, CDR2 FNYEAQ. The CDR3 is CASSLAGTGGIGYTF. CDR3 in DNA: TGTGCCAGCAGCTTAGCGGGGACAGGGGGTATTGGCTACACCTTC.

CDR3 in amino acids: CASSVGPRINNSPLHF. The CDR3 region has the DNA TGTGCCAGCAGCGTAGGTCCGAGGATCAATAATTCACCCCTCCACTTT. The chain recombines TRBV9 with TRBJ1-6, with unresolved D. The V end lost 0 bases, the J end lost 5 bases, and 12 bases lay between the germline ends. The CDR3 has 16 residues. Germline V gives CDR1 SGDLS, CDR2 YYNGEE.

This chain links TRBV6-1 with TRBJ1-2; 8 nucleotides align to TRBD1. The length of the CDR3 is 16 residues. CDR1 is MNHNS and CDR2 is SASEGT in the germline V gene. V lost 5 bases, J lost 4 bases, and 12 bases stayed unmatched. The chain's CDR3 is CASSPTGQGRIYGYTF. DNA of the CDR3: TGTGCCAGCAGTCCGACAGGACAGGGCCGAATCTATGGCTACACCTTC.

This clonotype was observed at least ten times. The V call is TRBV7-2, the J call TRBJ1-1; the D is unclear. CDR1 is SGHTA and CDR2 is FQGNSA in the germline V gene. The CDR3 is made up of 13 amino acids. The V and J ends lost 7 bases and 4 bases respectively, with 13 bases between them. In DNA, the CDR3 is TGTGCCAGCACCCAAGGACTGCGCACTGAAGCTTTCTTT. This sequence encodes CASTQGLRTEAFF.

This clonotype was recorded many times. The gene calls are TRBV20-1 and TRBJ2-7; D possibly corresponds to TRBD1 (5 bases). The CDR3 is made up of 14 amino acids. Germline CDR1 reads DFQATT; CDR2 reads SNEGSKA (reference sequence). V lost 1 base and J 3 bases, leaving 13 bases between the germline ends. The CDR3, as DNA: TGCAGTGCTAGAGGGCCCGACAGCAGCTACGAGCAGTACTTC. Protein sequence: CSARGPDSSYEQYF.

In this sample, this clonotype turned up many times. V usage is TRBV28 and J usage is TRBJ2-5, with D possibly being TRBD1 (5 bases). The germline gives CDR1 MDHEN, CDR2 SYDVKM. V was clipped by 7 bases and J by 7 bases, with 22 bases between them. This CDR3 contains 15 residues. For the CDR3, the DNA is TGTGCCAGCAACTCTTTGGCCCAGGGTGCAGGGACCCAGTACTTC. This translates into CASNSLAQGAGTQYF.

Here the CDR3 reads CASGLEDRPYEQYF. Written as DNA, the CDR3 is TGTGCTAGTGGTTTGGAGGACAGGCCCTACGAGCAGTACTTC. The chain has TRBV12-5 and TRBJ2-7, with TRBD1 identical over 7 bases. J was trimmed by 2 bases and V by 1 base; bases with no gene match: 2. CDR3 size: 14 residues. Looked up from germline, CDR1 is LGHNT and CDR2 is FRNRAP.

The sample holds many counts of this clonotype. The chain recombines TRBV27 with TRBJ1-6; 7 nucleotides agree with TRBD1. CDR3 length: 18 residues. With V trimmed by 5 bases and J by 6 bases, 16 bases remained unmatched. From germline, CDR1 is MNHEY and CDR2 SMNVEV (reference sequence). This chain's CDR3 is CASSLSTNHRGANSPLHF. The CDR3 coding sequence is TGTGCCAGCAGTCTGTCAACTAACCACAGGGGAGCTAATTCACCCCTCCACTTT.

The rearrangement uses TRBV7-2 and TRBJ1-2; 12 bases line up with TRBD1. The CDR3 is 15 amino acids. V was pared by 5 bases and J by 8 bases, with 9 bases of the junction left unmatched. The germline CDR1 and CDR2 sequences are SGHTA and FQGNSA. The CDR3 loop is CASSPRDRGRRGYTF. For the CDR3, the DNA is TGTGCCAGCAGCCCTCGGGACAGGGGGCGTAGAGGCTACACCTTC.

This clonotype was found many times. V is TRBV6-6 and J is TRBJ2-7, with 11 positions matching TRBD1. This CDR3 comprises 13 residues. Germline assignment: CDR1 MNHNY and CDR2 SVGAGI (reference sequence). V was pared by 8 bases and J by 3 bases, with 3 bases of the junction left unmatched. CDR3 nucleotide sequence: TGTGCCAGCCGGGACAGGGGGAACTACGAGCAGTACTTC. Protein product: CASRDRGNYEQYF.

This chain links TRBV25-1 with TRBJ2-7; a possible D gene is TRBD2 (5 bases). Germline V gene lookup returns CDR1 MGHDK and CDR2 SYGVNS. This CDR3 has 13 residues. The V end lost 5 bases, the J end lost 3 bases, and 11 bases lay between the germline ends. The CDR3 DNA sequence: TGTGCCAGCAGTCACGGGGATTTCTACGAGCAGTACTTC. It specifies CASSHGDFYEQYF.

This clonotype was counted only a few times. The chain carries TRBV6-2 or TRBV6-3 and TRBJ2-7, with a tentative D call TRBD1 (6 bases). With 8 bases removed from V and 0 bases from J, the gap between germline ends came to 17 bases. This CDR3 has 15 amino acids. Germline CDR1 reads MNHEY; CDR2 reads SVGEGT. The CDR3 loop is CASGTAGAFSYEQYF. The CDR3 DNA sequence: TGTGCCAGCGGCACTGCAGGGGCCTTCTCCTACGAGCAGTACTTC.

This clonotype was detected only a few times. The chain has TRBV7-9 and TRBJ2-2; possibly TRBD1 or TRBD2 for D (5 bases each). Between the trimmed V and J ends, which lost 3 bases and 4 bases, there was a span of 9 bases. The germline gives CDR1 SEHNR, CDR2 FQNEAQ (reference sequence). The CDR3 totals 14 residues. The CDR3 reads CASSLGPTTGELFF. CDR3 sequence (DNA): TGTGCCAGCAGCTTGGGACCGACCACCGGGGAGCTGTTTTTT.

V and J are TRBV20-1 and TRBJ1-6; 8 bases fit TRBD1. V shed 0 bases, J shed 7 bases, and the junction held 5 bases outside the gene matches. Per germline, CDR1 DFQATT and CDR2 SNEGSKA (reference sequence). This CDR3 comprises 15 residues. The CDR3 here is CSARESDRENSPLHF. The CDR3 nucleotides are TGCAGTGCTAGAGAATCGGACAGGGAGAATTCACCCCTCCACTTT.

This clonotype was seen repeatedly, ten times or more. V gene TRBV4-1 combines with J gene TRBJ1-6; D might be TRBD1 (5 bases). Germline V gives CDR1 MGHRA, CDR2 YSYEKL. With 4 bases removed from V and 3 bases from J, the gap between germline ends came to 19 bases. This CDR3 is 18 amino acids long. In DNA form, the CDR3 reads TGCGCCAGCAGCCTAAGGTTCGGGGCGACGGACTATAATTCACCCCTCCACTTT. It translates to CASSLRFGATDYNSPLHF.

The chain links TRBV20-1 to TRBJ2-2; 7 bases agree with TRBD2. The CDR3 covers 15 residues. The V segment lost 0 bases and the J segment 5 bases; nucleotides outside the gene matches: 6. CDR1 DFQATT and CDR2 SNEGSKA come from the germline V gene (reference sequence). CDR3 in amino acids: CSARELGRGTGELFF. CDR3 sequence (DNA): TGCAGTGCTAGAGAATTAGGGAGGGGAACCGGGGAGCTGTTTTTT.

This clonotype was counted many times. The V and J genes are TRBV11-2 and TRBJ2-5; 10 bases fit TRBD1. The CDR3 is 14 amino acids. Germline V lookup: CDR1 SGHAT, CDR2 FQNNGV. After removal of 3 bases from V and 4 bases from J, the junction contained 2 bases not matched to a gene. The CDR3 region has the DNA TGTGCCAGCAGCTTGGACAGGGGGTCAGAGACCCAGTACTTC. Its translation: CASSLDRGSETQYF. Using reference TRBV11-2 and TRBJ2-5 for the parts outside the CDR3, the full variable domain is EAGVAQSPRYKIIEKRQSVAFWCNPISGHATLYWYQQILGQGPKLLIQFQNNGVVDDSQLPKDRFSAERLKGVDSTLKIQPAKLEDSAVYLCASSLDRGSETQYFGPGTRLLVL.

This clonotype was seen many times. This chain uses TRBV6-1 with TRBJ2-5, with 8 positions matching TRBD1. Germline loops: CDR1 MNHNS, CDR2 SASEGT. The CDR3 runs 14 residues. V was clipped by 10 bases and J by 2 bases; unmatched bases: 9. DNA for the CDR3: TGTGCCACCTCGACTAACAGGGGGCAAGAGACCCAGTACTTC. Its protein is CATSTNRGQETQYF.

A few counts support this clonotype. The genes are TRBV15 and TRBJ2-2, with D uncertain. The CDR3 runs 15 residues. V was pared by 0 bases and J by 6 bases, with 11 bases between. In germline, CDR1 is LNHNV, CDR2 YYDKDF (reference sequence). The CDR3: CATSREMAVAGELFF. The DNA for the CDR3 is TGTGCCACCAGCAGAGAAATGGCAGTGGCCGGGGAGCTGTTTTTT.

In this sample, this clonotype turned up many times. The chain uses TRBV6-2 or TRBV6-3 and TRBJ2-2; D is ambiguous. This CDR3 contains 17 residues. V shed 0 bases and J shed 1 base, with 12 bases lying between them. CDR1 is MNHEY, CDR2 SVGEGT, per germline. This CDR3 is CASSYSNRAVNTGELFF. The CDR3 DNA is TGTGCCAGCAGTTACTCGAATAGGGCCGTGAACACCGGGGAGCTGTTTTTT.

This clonotype was recorded only once. This rearrangement joins TRBV24-1 to TRBJ2-7, with TRBD1 matching 10 bases. The CDR3 runs 13 residues. CDR1 and CDR2 (germline): KGHDR, SFDVKD. J lost 12 bases, V lost 9 bases, and 13 bases had no gene match. CDR3 protein: CATSGTGDQWWYF. The CDR3 coding sequence is TGTGCCACCTCCGGGACAGGGGACCAGTGGTGGTACTTC.

The gene calls are TRBV4-1 and TRBJ1-1; D is unclear. The germline CDR1 and CDR2 sequences are MGHRA and YSYEKL. The CDR3 is made up of 19 amino acids. Trimming removed 0 bases from V and 0 bases from J, with 20 bases in between. Here the CDR3 reads CASSQDRGGALYMNTEAFF. For the CDR3, the DNA is TGCGCCAGCAGCCAAGATCGGGGAGGAGCCCTTTATATGAACACTGAAGCTTTCTTT.